This TCR beta chain was recorded in a study of cytotoxic CD8 clonotypes in ibrutinib-treated CLL. This clone was detected only a few times. CDR1 and CDR2 (germline): SGHRS, YFSETQ. The CDR3 runs to 13 residues. V shed 4 bases and J shed 3 bases, with 11 bases lying between them. Data came from immunoSEQ multiplex PCR; TCRdb stores just in-frame clones and leaves some out. The sample has more than 200,000 clones, around 70% seen once. This chain uses TRBV5-1 with TRBJ2-7; tentatively, D is TRBD1 or TRBD2 (7 bases each). Sequenced material: PBMCs, taken after 12 months of ibrutinib treatment. This sequence originates from a human donor with chronic lymphocytic leukemia. The CDR3 loop is CASSLRGGYEQYF. The CDR3 nucleotides are TGCGCCAGCAGCCTCAGGGGGGGCTACGAGCAGTACTTC.